Included here is one T cell receptor beta chain sequence, with context. Its antigen remains unidentified. This specimen comes from a study of cytomegalovirus exposure and HLA in healthy donors. Study-wide findings and caveats: By a later analysis, the bulk of CMV-associated TCR beta chains appeared HLA-restricted. A reported reduction in N-insertions relative to the roughly 640-donor mean was seen in an Asian-associated ancestry cluster in a later analysis. Published work reported that the classifier diagnosed cytomegalovirus status with high specificity and sensitivity. A later analysis showed HLA-associated TCR beta chains outstripping equally common others in clonal expansion.

The PCR ran on 60 Vbeta and 13 Jbeta primers. Repertoires were generated with immunoSEQ multiplex PCR, while TCRdb's copy carries only in-frame clones and drops some. The table has around 190,000 clones, just under 80% seen once. Sequencing input: PBMCs. The TCR originated in a female donor in good health and CMV-seronegative.

The CDR3 nucleotides read TGTGCCAGCTCACCACGTTGGGGGGACGAGCAGTACTTC. As protein: CASSPRWGDEQYF. The chain carries TRBV18 and TRBJ2-7, with D perhaps matching TRBD2 (6 bases). The CDR3 is 13 residues long. Germline V gene sequence: CDR1 KGHSH, CDR2 LQKENI. V was clipped by 1 base and J by 5 bases, with 9 bases between them.